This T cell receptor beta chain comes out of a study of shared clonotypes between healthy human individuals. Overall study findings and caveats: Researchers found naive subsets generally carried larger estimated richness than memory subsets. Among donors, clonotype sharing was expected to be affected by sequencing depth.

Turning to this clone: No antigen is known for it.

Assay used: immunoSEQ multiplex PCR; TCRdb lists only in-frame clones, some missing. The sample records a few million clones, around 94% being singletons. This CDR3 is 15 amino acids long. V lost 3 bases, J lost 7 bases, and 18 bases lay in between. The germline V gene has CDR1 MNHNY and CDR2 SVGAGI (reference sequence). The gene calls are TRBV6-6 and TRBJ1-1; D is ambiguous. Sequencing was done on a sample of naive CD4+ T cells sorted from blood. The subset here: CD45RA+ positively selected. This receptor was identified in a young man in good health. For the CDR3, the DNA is TGTGCCAGCAGTTATTCGGGCGAGGGTGTCCTTGAAGCTTTCTTT. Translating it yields CASSYSGEGVLEAFF.